Given below is one T cell receptor (beta chain) in context. Germline CDR1 is SGDLS and CDR2 is YYNGEE. V shed 3 bases and J 0 bases; nucleotides not matched to a gene: 9. The CDR3 totals 17 residues. This record comes from a study of blood T cell repertoires in COVID-19. As for the study in general: Sample material is recorded as cDNA or gDNA derived from T cells, B-cell-depleted T cells, or PBMCs.

Participants were aged about 18 to 100 years, lived in about 26 US areas, and enrolled virtually. Participants reported their clinical history, and cohort assignment relied on those reports. Exposed study participants had met a COVID-19 case within 2 weeks before entry. Sequenced by immunoSEQ multiplex PCR; TCRdb stores in-frame clones only, minus some. The sample yields under 300,000 clones, 75% to 90% seen once. This clonotype was sampled from a woman between 35 and 50 years old who had been exposed to COVID-19. The sample taken for sequencing was PBMCs or T cells enriched from blood (not recorded which). The chain employs TRBV9 and TRBJ1-1; TRBD1 aligns across 9 bases. The CDR3 DNA reads as TGTGCCAGCAGCGCAGAGGGGGACAGGGCCATGAACACTGAAGCTTTCTTT. Encoded protein: CASSAEGDRAMNTEAFF.